The 6 T cell receptor beta chains below come from one sample, sequenced in a study of OX40 agonist ivuxolimab in advanced cancers. Generated by immunoSEQ multiplex PCR, the TCRdb table keeps only in-frame clones and is missing some. The repertoire holds roughly 26,000 clones, with about 87% as singletons. The source material was CD4+ or CD8+ T cells sorted from blood, sampled in a trial of the OX40 agonist ivuxolimab. The receptor set was obtained from an adult with an advanced solid tumor such as melanoma, head and neck, liver or kidney cancer.

This chain links TRBV7-9 with TRBJ1-6; D gene unclear. The V and J ends lost 1 base and 10 bases respectively, with 14 bases between them. The CDR3 is made up of 15 amino acids. Germline V gene lookup returns CDR1 SEHNR and CDR2 FQNEAQ (reference sequence). The DNA of the CDR3 is TGTGCCAGCAGCTTAGGAAAGGGAGTTCGATCACCCCTCCACTTT. Translated: CASSLGKGVRSPLHF.

The gene calls are TRBV30 and TRBJ2-7; D uncertain. The CDR3 is 13 residues long. Trimming pared 0 bases from V and 1 base from J, leaving 7 bases between. The germline V gene has CDR1 GTSNPN and CDR2 SVGIG (reference sequence). The CDR3 is CAWSVLVSYEQYF. CDR3 DNA: TGTGCCTGGAGTGTTTTAGTATCCTACGAGCAGTACTTC.

This sequence joins TRBV19 and TRBJ2-7, with TRBD1 identical over 10 bases. J was trimmed by 5 bases and V by 3 bases; bases with no gene match: 4. The CDR3 sequence is 14 residues long. Germline loops: CDR1 LNHDA, CDR2 SQIVND (reference sequence). CDR3 loop: CASSMGQGFNEQYF. The CDR3, as DNA: TGTGCCAGTAGTATGGGACAGGGGTTCAACGAGCAGTACTTC.

The genes are TRBV7-9 and TRBJ2-7, with 9 bases that match TRBD1. From germline, CDR1 is SEHNR and CDR2 FQNEAQ (reference sequence). There are 16 residues in the CDR3. Germline trimming cut 5 bases from V and 6 bases from J; bases unmatched to any gene: 14. The CDR3 spells CASSPAGGTGWGEQYF. CDR3 nucleotide sequence: TGTGCCAGCAGCCCCGCCGGGGGGACAGGGTGGGGCGAGCAGTACTTC.

The chain uses TRBV6-5 and TRBJ1-4; no clear D gene. This CDR3 comprises 14 residues. Germline V gene data show CDR1 as MNHEY and CDR2 as SVGAGI. V dropped 6 bases and J dropped 8 bases, with 16 bases sitting between them. CDR3 amino acids: CASRPRWLREKLFF. CDR3 nucleotides: TGTGCCAGCAGGCCCCGATGGTTACGGGAAAAACTGTTTTTT.

The chain has TRBV19 and TRBJ2-1; D gene ambiguous. The CDR3 sequence is 14 residues long. V lost 4 bases to trimming and J lost 6 bases, with 13 bases between them. Per the germline V gene, CDR1 is LNHDA and CDR2 is SQIVND (reference sequence). The CDR3, as DNA: TGTGCCAGTAGTACTCAATATTATGGCAATGAGCAGTTCTTC. This gives the protein CASSTQYYGNEQFF.